These 22 T cell receptor beta chains came from one sample sequenced in a study of early T cells in non-severe SARS-CoV-2 infection. TCRdb reprocessed the 5' RACE reads with MiXCR, giving one entry per CDR3 protein. The sample gives tens of thousands of distinct CDR3 sequences, roughly 5.7% of which show up once; 3% to 4% is in the top ten. The sample was whole blood, taken at baseline. These receptor sequences come from an adult who was a healthcare worker with PCR-confirmed SARS-CoV-2 infection or an uninfected control (not recorded which).

There are many counts of this clonotype. This sequence joins TRBV7-2 and TRBJ2-1, with D uncertain. V lost 5 bases and J 5 bases, leaving 10 bases between the germline ends. Germline assignment: CDR1 SGHTA and CDR2 FQGNSA. The length of the CDR3 is 13 residues. The CDR3 region has the DNA TGTGCCAGCAGCGGGCCGAACGACAATGAGCAGTTCTTC. Protein: CASSGPNDNEQFF.

This clonotype was found many times. J is TRBJ1-1 and V is TRBV20-1; 7 bases agree with TRBD1. The J segment lost 4 bases and the V segment lost 5 bases, leaving 10 bases of the junction unmatched. This CDR3 region has 14 residues. Germline V gives CDR1 DFQATT, CDR2 SNEGSKA (reference sequence). CDR3 amino acids: CSAVRQGVGTEAFF. The DNA of the CDR3 is TGCAGTGCTGTCCGACAGGGCGTAGGCACTGAAGCTTTCTTT.

This clonotype was recorded a few times. This rearrangement joins TRBV27 to TRBJ2-5; D remains ambiguous. The CDR3 extends over 12 amino acids. Trimming stripped 8 bases from V and 3 bases from J, with 10 bases between. Germline loops: CDR1 MNHEY, CDR2 SMNVEV (reference sequence). CDR3: CASGTNEETQYF. CDR3 coding DNA: TGTGCCAGCGGAACGAACGAAGAGACCCAGTACTTC.

The gene calls are TRBV19 and TRBJ2-7; D not resolved. The CDR3 runs 14 residues. CDR1 is LNHDA, CDR2 SQIVND, per germline (reference sequence). The germline V and J ends were trimmed by 1 base and 9 bases, with 16 bases remaining between them. CDR3 DNA: TGTGCCAGTAGTATAGCCTGGACCGAACATGGGCAGTACTTC. It encodes CASSIAWTEHGQYF. Combining the CDR3 with reference TRBV19 and TRBJ2-7 gives the whole variable domain DGGITQSPKYLFRKEGQNVTLSCEQNLNHDAMYWYRQDPGQGLRLIYYSQIVNDFQKGDIAEGYSVSREKKESFPLTVTSAQKNPTAFYLCASSIAWTEHGQYFGPGTRLTVT.

At least ten counts were recorded for this clonotype. The rearrangement joins TRBV5-1 to TRBJ2-7; 13 nucleotides match TRBD2. The germline gives CDR1 SGHRS, CDR2 YFSETQ. The V and J ends lost 5 bases and 3 bases, in that order; junction bases with no gene match: 8. This CDR3 region has 16 residues. The CDR3: CASSSGGTSGIYEQYF. The DNA of the CDR3 is TGCGCCAGCAGTTCAGGAGGGACTAGCGGGATCTACGAGCAGTACTTC.

The rearrangement joins TRBV4-1 to TRBJ1-4, with TRBD1 matching 7 bases. The CDR3 sequence is 12 residues long. After removal of 0 bases from V and 11 bases from J, the junction contained 0 bases not matched to a gene. Germline-derived CDR1 and CDR2 are MGHRA and YSYEKL. The CDR3 protein is CASSQETGKLFF. The CDR3 bases are TGCGCCAGCAGCCAAGAGACAGGGAAACTGTTTTTT.

This clonotype was picked up many times. The chain carries TRBV19 and TRBJ1-1; D possibly corresponds to TRBD1 (5 bases). Germline CDR1 LNHDA, CDR2 SQIVND (reference sequence). The CDR3 length is 18 residues. V lost 5 bases and J lost 0, with 22 bases in between. This CDR3 reads CASSQFRGDGSVNTEAFF. CDR3 bases: TGTGCCAGTAGTCAGTTTAGAGGGGACGGGTCTGTGAACACTGAAGCTTTCTTT.

The table lists this clonotype with many counts. V and J are TRBV5-1 and TRBJ2-7; no clear D gene. CDR1 is SGHRS, CDR2 YFSETQ, per germline. There are 14 residues in the CDR3. V gave up 4 bases and J gave up 4 bases, with 15 bases separating them. CDR3 in amino acids: CASSPTRTLYEQYF. The DNA for the CDR3 is TGCGCCAGCAGCCCTACAAGAACATTATACGAGCAGTACTTC.

The sample holds many counts of this clonotype. The chain has TRBV28 and TRBJ2-7, with TRBD2 as a possible D gene (6 bases). The germline V and J ends were trimmed by 3 bases and 2 bases, with 8 bases remaining between them. Germline CDR1 reads MDHEN; CDR2 reads SYDVKM. The CDR3 has 13 residues. CDR3 in DNA: TGTGCCAGCAGTTTGGGCGGGACCTACGAGCAGTACTTC. It encodes CASSLGGTYEQYF.

This clonotype was counted ten times or more. This chain joins TRBV5-6 and TRBJ2-3; TRBD1 agrees at 8 bases. The CDR3 has 16 amino acids. Germline CDR1 reads SGHDT; CDR2 reads YYEEEE. With V trimmed by 4 bases and J by 3 bases, 10 bases remained unmatched. CDR3 sequence reads: CASSDLGTGSTDTQYF. CDR3 DNA sequence: TGTGCCAGCAGCGACCTGGGGACAGGAAGTACAGATACGCAGTATTTT. The full variable domain, completed using reference TRBV5-6 and TRBJ2-3, is DAGVTQSPTHLIKTRGQQVTLRCSPKSGHDTVSWYQQALGQGPQFIFQYYEEEERQRGNFPDRFSGHQFPNYSSELNVNALLLGDSALYLCASSDLGTGSTDTQYFGPGTRLTVL.

This clonotype was counted ten times or more. The rearrangement uses TRBV6-6 and TRBJ2-1; 8 bases line up with TRBD2. J lost 3 bases, V lost 6 bases, and 7 bases had no gene match. CDR1 and CDR2 from the germline V gene are MNHNY and SVGAGI (reference sequence). This CDR3 spans 15 amino acids. Here the CDR3 DNA reads TGTGCCAGCAGCCCCACTAGCGGCCGCTACAATGAGCAGTTCTTC. It is translated as CASSPTSGRYNEQFF.

The rearrangement uses TRBV29-1 and TRBJ2-1, with D maybe TRBD1 (5 bases). The CDR3 runs 14 residues. Germline-derived CDR1 and CDR2 are SQVTM and ANQGSEA. The germline V and J ends were trimmed by 5 bases and 6 bases, with 17 bases remaining between them. CDR3 coding DNA: TGCAGCGTTTTTACCGCAGGGATGGGCAATGAGCAGTTCTTC. Protein: CSVFTAGMGNEQFF.

This clonotype has ten or more counts. The chain employs TRBV20-1 and TRBJ2-1, with D tentatively TRBD2 (5 bases). V was clipped by 4 bases and J by 0 bases, with 16 bases between them. This CDR3 region has 16 residues. The germline CDR1 and CDR2 sequences are DFQATT and SNEGSKA (reference sequence). CDR3 nucleotides: TGCAGTGCTATCCCCATGACTGGGAGCTCCTACAATGAGCAGTTCTTC. It specifies CSAIPMTGSSYNEQFF.

In its sample, this clonotype was seen many times. J is TRBJ1-4 and V is TRBV18; D is unresolved. CDR1 KGHSH and CDR2 LQKENI come from the germline V gene. The CDR3 is 15 amino acids. Trimming left V 3 bases short and J 0 bases short, with 8 bases between. This chain's CDR3 is CASSPMDATNEKLFF. The CDR3 DNA reads as TGTGCCAGCTCACCCATGGATGCAACTAATGAAAAACTGTTTTTT.

The V gene is TRBV4-3, the J gene TRBJ2-5; 11 bases are shared with TRBD1. V gave up 3 bases and J gave up 4 bases; unmatched junction bases: 4. Germline lookup yields CDR1 LGHNA and CDR2 YSLEER. The CDR3 has 15 residues. The CDR3 here is CASSQGQGGLETQYF. CDR3 in DNA: TGCGCCAGCAGCCAGGGACAGGGGGGCTTAGAGACCCAGTACTTC.

The rearrangement links TRBV24-1 to TRBJ1-5; D is perhaps TRBD1 (6 bases). V lost 2 bases to trimming and J lost 0 bases, with 10 bases between them. This CDR3 contains 16 residues. The V gene's germline CDR1 is KGHDR and CDR2 SFDVKD. CDR3 sequence: CATSDSQGYSNQPQHF. The CDR3 DNA sequence: TGTGCCACCAGTGATTCTCAGGGGTATAGCAATCAGCCCCAGCATTTT.

V and J are TRBV5-1 and TRBJ2-7; D uncertain. Germline CDR1 is SGHRS and CDR2 is YFSETQ. The CDR3 totals 16 residues. V was clipped by 1 base and J by 0 bases, with 14 bases between them. The CDR3 nucleotides read TGCGCCAGCAGCTTGAGTGACTTCTCGAGCTCCTACGAGCAGTACTTC. Protein: CASSLSDFSSSYEQYF.

This clonotype was recorded at least ten times. This chain uses TRBV7-6 with TRBJ2-7; 9 bases fit TRBD1. The trim removed 0 bases at V and 3 bases at J, leaving 0 bases unmatched. This CDR3 has 14 amino acids. The germline gives CDR1 SGHVS, CDR2 FNYEAQ. CDR3 sequence reads: CASSLATGGYEQYF. In DNA form, the CDR3 reads TGTGCCAGCAGCTTAGCGACAGGGGGCTACGAGCAGTACTTC.

This clonotype was counted ten times or more. The chain carries TRBV12-3 or TRBV12-4 and TRBJ2-2; 8 bases map to TRBD2. V was pared by 7 bases and J by 3 bases, with 16 bases of the junction left unmatched. The CDR3 totals 18 residues. CDR3 loop: CASITRSGSVIHTGELFF. DNA of the CDR3: TGTGCCAGCATTACCCGAAGCGGGAGCGTGATCCACACCGGGGAGCTGTTTTTT.

Comment on this clonotype: A much more abundant neighbour one base away suggests this may be a read error. This chain links TRBV5-4 with TRBJ2-1, with 9 positions matching TRBD2. CDR3 length: 17 amino acids. CDR1 and CDR2 from the germline V gene are SGHNT and YYREEE (reference sequence). CDR3 region: CVSSPGAGGHTYNEQFF. The CDR3 DNA reads as TGTGTCAGCAGCCCCGGTGCGGGAGGGCATACGTACAATGAGCAGTTCTTC.

The chain employs TRBV7-6 and TRBJ1-2; D is unclear. Germline lookup yields CDR1 SGHVS and CDR2 FNYEAQ. The CDR3 loop spans 12 amino acids. With 4 bases removed from V and 8 bases from J, the gap between germline ends came to 11 bases. CDR3 in DNA: TGTGCCAGCAGCTCGACATGGCGCGGCTACACCTTC. This sequence encodes CASSSTWRGYTF.

The chain links TRBV7-3 to TRBJ2-2; D tentatively reads TRBD1 or TRBD2 (5 bases each). CDR1 is SGHTA, CDR2 FQGTGA, per germline. V lost 3 bases, J lost 5 bases, and 13 bases lay in between. CDR3 length equals 15 residues. CDR3 coding DNA: TGTGCCAGCAGCTTGGGGACCCTAATGACCGGGGAGCTGTTTTTT. Encoded protein: CASSLGTLMTGELFF.